This TCR beta chain was sequenced during a study of cytomegalovirus exposure and HLA in healthy donors. Libraries were prepared by immunoSEQ multiplex PCR; TCRdb keeps only in-frame clonotypes and omits some of them. The table has 65,000 or so clones, roughly 94% seen once. Germline trimming cut 4 bases from V and 4 bases from J; bases unmatched to any gene: 7. CDR1 and CDR2 from the germline V gene are SGHDT and YYEEEE. The CDR3 runs 16 residues. The chain has TRBV5-6 and TRBJ2-7; 14 nucleotides line up with TRBD2. The TCR sequence derives from a young woman in good health and CMV-seronegative. Material: PBMCs. The CDR3 spells CASSGRTSGRSYEQYF. CDR3 in DNA: TGTGCCAGCAGCGGAAGGACTAGCGGGAGGTCTTACGAGCAGTACTTC.